This T cell receptor (beta chain) is drawn from a study of cytomegalovirus exposure and HLA in healthy donors. Study-level results: More clonal expansion characterized HLA-associated TCR beta chains than equally common others in a later analysis.

PCR used 60 Vbeta primers and 13 Jbeta primers. Sequencing used immunoSEQ multiplex PCR; TCRdb keeps in-frame clones, though not all of them. The sample carries some 170,000 clones, over 75% recorded once. CDR3 size: 15 residues. As concerns this clone: Its antigen remains unidentified.

The source material was PBMCs. The chain has TRBV21-1 and TRBJ2-7; the D call TRBD1 from the table was never checked on the DNA. TRBV21-1 is a documented pseudogene. The clonotype was recovered from a man aged 40-55 years in good health and CMV-seronegative. The CDR3 DNA follows: TGTGCCAGCAGCAAAACTGGGGCCAAAGCCTACGAGCAGTACTTC. Translating it yields CASSKTGAKAYEQYF.